The 18 T cell receptor beta chains reported below all come from one sample, sequenced in a study of T cell responses to AZD1222 COVID-19 vaccine. Profiled with immunoSEQ multiplex PCR; TCRdb holds only in-frame clones, not every one. The table includes about 120,000 clones, 80% to 90% detected once. Specimen: peripheral blood, collected on day 0 of AZD1222 vaccination. These receptors all come from an adult in good health.

This clone is a singleton in its sample. The gene calls are TRBV14 and TRBJ1-1, with D uncertain. V was shortened by 0 bases and J by 11 bases, with 19 bases between the two germline ends. The CDR3 has 15 residues. Germline CDR1 and CDR2: SGHDN and FVKESK. CDR3 protein: CASSQESGSSKMAFF. The CDR3 coding sequence is TGTGCCAGCAGCCAAGAGTCTGGCAGCTCCAAGATGGCTTTCTTT.

The chain has TRBV7-9 and TRBJ2-3; 10 bases fit TRBD1. The germline V gene encodes CDR1 SEHNR and CDR2 FQNEAQ (reference sequence). The ends lost 5 bases at V and 0 bases at J; junction bases unmatched: 14. The CDR3 totals 19 residues. The CDR3 loop reads CASSLLLRDRGRSTDTQYF. The CDR3, as DNA: TGTGCCAGCAGCCTCCTGCTCCGGGACAGGGGTCGTAGCACAGATACGCAGTATTTT.

The table lists this clone with a few counts. The rearrangement links TRBV9 to TRBJ2-1; tentative D call: TRBD1 (6 bases). V lost 0 bases and J 6 bases, leaving 10 bases between the germline ends. The CDR3 is 14 residues long. Germline values: CDR1 SGDLS, CDR2 YYNGEE. The CDR3 spells CASSVGIGGNEQFF. CDR3 DNA sequence: TGTGCCAGCAGCGTAGGTATAGGGGGCAATGAGCAGTTCTTC.

This chain joins TRBV27 and TRBJ1-2; TRBD1 agrees at 7 bases. CDR1 is MNHEY, CDR2 SMNVEV, per germline (reference sequence). V lost 4 bases to trimming and J lost 0 bases; unmatched junction nucleotides: 5. This CDR3 spans 15 amino acids. The CDR3 spells CASSSTGAANYGYTF. The CDR3 DNA is TGTGCCAGCAGTTCAACAGGGGCAGCTAACTATGGCTACACCTTC.

The CDR3 sequence is CASSRDRASTDTQYF. CDR3 DNA sequence: TGCGCCAGCAGCCGTGACAGGGCAAGCACAGATACGCAGTATTTT. The V gene is TRBV5-1, the J gene TRBJ2-3, with 7 bases lining up with TRBD1. V gave up 4 bases and J gave up 0 bases; unmatched junction bases: 5. There are 15 residues in the CDR3. Germline CDR1 SGHRS, CDR2 YFSETQ.

The gene calls are TRBV7-3 and TRBJ1-2; 8 nucleotides agree with TRBD1. J gave up 8 bases and V 4 bases, and 18 bases lay outside the gene matches. The CDR3 is 17 amino acids. The V gene's germline CDR1 is SGHTA and CDR2 FQGTGA. The CDR3 DNA sequence: TGTGCCAGCAGCTCAGACTCTGACAGGGGACGGGGAGGAGGCTACACCTTC. This sequence encodes CASSSDSDRGRGGGYTF.

This rearrangement joins TRBV7-9 to TRBJ2-2, with TRBD1 matching 8 bases. Trimming removed 5 bases from V and 5 bases from J; junction bases left unmatched: 13. The length of the CDR3 is 17 residues. Per the germline V gene, CDR1 is SEHNR and CDR2 is FQNEAQ (reference sequence). The CDR3 spells CASSPRTGPRGTGELFF. Here the CDR3 DNA reads TGTGCCAGCAGCCCGCGGACAGGGCCCCGGGGGACCGGGGAGCTGTTTTTT.

The chain is built from TRBV7-9 and TRBJ2-7; the D is unclear. This CDR3 spans 13 amino acids. From germline, CDR1 is SEHNR and CDR2 FQNEAQ (reference sequence). V was trimmed by 1 base and J by 0 bases, leaving 4 bases between them. The CDR3, as DNA: TGTGCCAGCAGCTTAGAGAACTCCTACGAGCAGTACTTC. Encoded protein: CASSLENSYEQYF. The full variable domain, with the rest looked up from reference TRBV7-9 and TRBJ2-7, is DTGVSQNPRHKITKRGQNVTFRCDPISEHNRLYWYRQTLGQGPEFLTYFQNEAQLEKSRLLSDRFSAERPKGSFSTLEIQRTEQGDSAMYLCASSLENSYEQYFGPGTRLTVT.

This clone has just one count. The gene calls are TRBV19 and TRBJ1-1, with TRBD1 as a possible D gene (5 bases). Germline lookup yields CDR1 LNHDA and CDR2 SQIVND (reference sequence). This CDR3 region has 14 residues. The V and J ends lost 1 base and 5 bases respectively, with 11 bases between them. CDR3 in DNA: TGTGCCAGTAGTATAGCAGGGAAGGGGACTGAAGCTTTCTTT. Translated, it gives CASSIAGKGTEAFF.

The chain uses TRBV19 and TRBJ1-5; 8 nucleotides match TRBD1. The trim removed 8 bases at V and 5 bases at J, leaving 11 bases unmatched. Looked up from germline, CDR1 is LNHDA and CDR2 is SQIVND (reference sequence). This CDR3 region has 15 residues. CDR3: CASVLGQGSYQPQHF. The CDR3 nucleotides are TGTGCCAGTGTCCTAGGACAGGGCTCCTATCAGCCCCAGCATTTT. The variable domain in full, completed from reference TRBV19 and TRBJ1-5, reads DGGITQSPKYLFRKEGQNVTLSCEQNLNHDAMYWYRQDPGQGLRLIYYSQIVNDFQKGDIAEGYSVSREKKESFPLTVTSAQKNPTAFYLCASVLGQGSYQPQHFGDGTRLSIL.

The rearrangement uses TRBV6-2 or TRBV6-3 and TRBJ1-5, with 10 bases matching TRBD1. V lost 2 bases, J lost 3 bases, and 4 bases stayed unmatched. CDR1 is MNHEY, CDR2 SVGEGT, per germline. The CDR3 covers 16 residues. The DNA of the CDR3 is TGTGCCAGCAGTTACCGGACAGGGGGGGACAATCAGCCCCAGCATTTT. It codes for CASSYRTGGDNQPQHF.

The chain is built from TRBV7-2 and TRBJ1-1; 7 nucleotides match TRBD1. This CDR3 has 13 residues. The junction had 4 bases not matched to a gene; V was cut back by 1 base and J by 8 bases. CDR1 and CDR2 (germline): SGHTA, FQGNSA. The CDR3 protein is CASSLGTGVEAFF. The CDR3 coding sequence is TGTGCCAGCAGCTTAGGAACAGGGGTGGAAGCTTTCTTT.

The chain links TRBV2 to TRBJ2-3, with a weak D call TRBD2 (6 bases). Germline V CDR1 and CDR2: SNHLY, FYNNEI. V shed 6 bases and J shed 1 base, with 20 bases lying between them. This CDR3 has 17 amino acids. CDR3 DNA: TGTGCCAGCAGCGTTACGACTAGGAGCGGCGGCACAGATACGCAGTATTTT. Protein product: CASSVTTRSGGTDTQYF.

This sequence joins TRBV9 and TRBJ2-5; 8 bases fit TRBD2. The CDR3 covers 15 residues. Germline trimming cut 3 bases from V and 7 bases from J; bases unmatched to any gene: 11. Germline V gene data show CDR1 as SGDLS and CDR2 as YYNGEE. CDR3 DNA: TGTGCCAGCAGCGCTTCCCGGGGACTAGAAGCGACCCAGTACTTC. Its protein is CASSASRGLEATQYF. Looking up the rest from reference TRBV9 and TRBJ2-5 gives the full variable domain: DSGVTQTPKHLITATGQRVTLRCSPRSGDLSVYWYQQSLDQGLQFLIQYYNGEERAKGNILERFSAQQFPDLHSELNLSSLELGDSALYFCASSASRGLEATQYFGPGTRLLVL.

This CDR3 reads CASSYLMTGGNQPQHF. CDR3 DNA sequence: TGTGCCAGCAGTTACCTAATGACAGGGGGCAATCAGCCCCAGCATTTT. V gene TRBV28 combines with J gene TRBJ1-5; 8 nucleotides agree with TRBD1. The CDR3 runs to 16 residues. V shed 4 bases and J 2 bases; nucleotides not matched to a gene: 7. Germline V lookup: CDR1 MDHEN, CDR2 SYDVKM.

V usage is TRBV7-3 and J usage is TRBJ1-1; tentative D call: TRBD1 (5 bases). The CDR3 runs to 13 residues. V dropped 1 base and J dropped 4 bases, with 7 bases sitting between them. The V gene's germline CDR1 is SGHTA and CDR2 FQGTGA. This CDR3 reads CASSLSRATEAFF. The CDR3 bases are TGTGCCAGCAGCTTAAGCAGGGCCACTGAAGCTTTCTTT.

The J gene is TRBJ2-7, the V gene TRBV7-9; TRBD2 agrees at 9 bases. Trimming at V came to 4 bases and at J to 4 bases, leaving 5 bases not matched to a gene. Germline-derived CDR1 and CDR2 are SEHNR and FQNEAQ (reference sequence). The CDR3 is made up of 14 amino acids. CDR3 sequence: CASSYRLAAYEQYF. The CDR3 DNA is TGTGCCAGCAGCTACCGACTAGCGGCTTACGAGCAGTACTTC.

This chain joins TRBV5-4 and TRBJ2-7, with D perhaps being TRBD1 or TRBD2 (7 bases each). In germline, CDR1 is SGHNT, CDR2 YYREEE (reference sequence). Trimming shortened V by 5 bases and J by 6 bases, and 18 bases separated the two germline ends. This CDR3 contains 14 residues. The CDR3 protein is CASSSSRGGSEQYF. CDR3 nucleotide sequence: TGTGCCAGCAGTTCTAGCAGGGGGGGAAGCGAGCAGTACTTC.